This T cell receptor (beta chain) was sequenced in a study of blood T cell repertoires in COVID-19. Study information: T cells, B-cell-depleted T cells, or PBMCs provided the cDNA or gDNA that served as material.

This CDR3 comprises 18 residues. The ends were cut back, 2 bases at V and 4 bases at J, with 23 bases in the middle. CDR1 is MGHRA, CDR2 YSYEKL, per germline. Seattle enrolled patients during active infection and tracked them longitudinally. Original processing methods: Counts of nucleated cells, estimated from reference gene primer amplification, were obtained. Repertoires were generated with immunoSEQ multiplex PCR, while TCRdb's copy carries only in-frame clones and drops some. V and J calls and clone size are copied from that table; D and trimming were computed from the DNA. This sample yields 300,000 to 450,000 clones, of which roughly 86% are seen a single time; approximately 2.5% belongs to the top ten.

This chain joins TRBV4-1 and TRBJ1-1; perhaps TRBD1 as D (5 bases). The sequencing sample was made of peripheral blood. The TCR originated in a woman aged 55-70 years with COVID-19, enrolled during active disease. The CDR3 DNA reads TGCGCCAGCAGCCAAAGGCAGGGAGGAGGATTAAGCGCCACTGAAGCTTTCTTT. It is translated as CASSQRQGGGLSATEAFF.